What follows is one TCR beta chain and its context. Germline V gene lookup returns CDR1 SQVTM and CDR2 ANQGSEA. This CDR3 spans 13 amino acids. With 2 bases removed from V and 5 bases from J, the gap between germline ends came to 12 bases. TCRdb's table, derived via immunoSEQ multiplex PCR, lists solely in-frame clones and lacks some. The table records approximately 200,000 clones, 88% of them present only once. The sample comes from a study of cytomegalovirus exposure and HLA in healthy donors. The clonotype comes from a woman aged 18-35 years in good health and CMV-seronegative. The sample comprised PBMCs. The V and J genes are TRBV29-1 and TRBJ2-5; D not resolved. The CDR3 here is CSVEFKWAETQYF. The CDR3 DNA reads as TGCAGCGTTGAATTCAAATGGGCCGAGACCCAGTACTTC. Full variable domain (missing parts from reference TRBV29-1 and TRBJ2-5): SAVISQKPSRDICQRGTSLTIQCQVDSQVTMMFWYRQQPGQSLTLIATANQGSEATYESGFVIDKFPISRPNLTFSTLTVSNMSPEDSSIYLCSVEFKWAETQYFGPGTRLLVL.